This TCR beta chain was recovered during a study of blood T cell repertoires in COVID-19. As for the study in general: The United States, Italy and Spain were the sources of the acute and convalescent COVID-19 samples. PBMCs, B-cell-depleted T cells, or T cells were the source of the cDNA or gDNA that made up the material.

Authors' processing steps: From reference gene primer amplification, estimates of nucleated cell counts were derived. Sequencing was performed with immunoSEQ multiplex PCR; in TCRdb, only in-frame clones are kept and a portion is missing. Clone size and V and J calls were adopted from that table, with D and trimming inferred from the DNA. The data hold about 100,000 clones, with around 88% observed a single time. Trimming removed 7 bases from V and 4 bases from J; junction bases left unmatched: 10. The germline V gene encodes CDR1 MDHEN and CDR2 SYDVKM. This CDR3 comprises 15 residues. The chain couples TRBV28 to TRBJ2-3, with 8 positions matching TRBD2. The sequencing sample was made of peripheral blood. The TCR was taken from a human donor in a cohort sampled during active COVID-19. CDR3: CASTGGGRRADTQYF. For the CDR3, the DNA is TGTGCCAGCACCGGGGGGGGGAGGCGTGCAGATACGCAGTATTTT.